Listed below are T cell receptor beta chains from one sample, sequenced in a study of shared T cell receptors in the human thymus. Sequencing used immunoSEQ multiplex PCR; TCRdb keeps in-frame clones, though not all of them. This repertoire shows around 730,000 clones, 80% to 90% found once; its top ten account for over 0.008%. Separately, the same data were catalogued under a study of human thymus T cells.

Source material: thymocytes. Receptors originate from a girl less than two years old with a congenital heart defect. Both conserved end residues are part of each CDR3. The D gene is left open where the match is weak. The size entry is marked missing in some rows and otherwise reads once, few, many or a size class.

v_call: TRBV7-6
clone_size: .
d_call: .
j_call: TRBJ1-4
cdr3_aa: CASSYRQYHNEKLFF
cdr3_nt: TGTGCCAGCAGCTACCGACAGTATCATAATGAAAAACTGTTTTTT

v_call: TRBV21-1
clone_size: .
d_call: .
j_call: TRBJ2-4
cdr3_aa: CASSVQGHDGGNIQYF
cdr3_nt: TGTGCCAGCAGCGTACAGGGACATGATGGTGGAAACATTCAGTACTTC

v_call: TRBV27
clone_size: .
d_call: .
j_call: TRBJ1-4
cdr3_aa: CASSLAATNEKLFF
cdr3_nt: TGTGCCAGCAGTCTGGCAGCAACTAATGAAAAACTGTTTTTT

v_call: TRBV14
clone_size: .
d_call: TRBD2
j_call: TRBJ2-5
cdr3_aa: CASSQVPLSGASETQYF
cdr3_nt: TGTGCCAGCAGCCAAGTCCCCCTTAGCGGGGCCTCAGAGACCCAGTACTTC

v_call: TRBV5-6
clone_size: .
d_call: .
j_call: TRBJ1-2
cdr3_aa: CASSFMAPGAINYGYTF
cdr3_nt: TGTGCCAGCAGCTTTATGGCTCCAGGGGCGATAAACTATGGCTACACCTTC

v_call: TRBV6-6
clone_size: .
d_call: TRBD1
j_call: TRBJ2-7
cdr3_aa: CASRTRDRGPYEQYF
cdr3_nt: TGTGCCAGCAGGACCCGGGACAGGGGCCCCTACGAGCAGTACTTC

v_call: TRBV5-6
clone_size: .
d_call: .
j_call: TRBJ1-4
cdr3_aa: CASSLGRGAPPATNEKLFF
cdr3_nt: TGTGCCAGCAGCTTGGGCCGGGGGGCTCCCCCAGCAACTAATGAAAAACTGTTTTTT

v_call: TRBV5-1
clone_size: .
d_call: TRBD1
j_call: TRBJ2-7
cdr3_aa: CASSATTGGRDYEQYF
cdr3_nt: TGCGCCAGCAGCGCCACTACAGGGGGCCGTGACTACGAGCAGTACTTC

v_call: TRBV7-8
clone_size: .
d_call: .
j_call: TRBJ1-1
cdr3_aa: CASSLVSGSSGSEAFF
cdr3_nt: TGTGCCAGCAGCTTAGTGTCGGGTTCAAGTGGGTCTGAAGCTTTCTTT

v_call: TRBV5-1
clone_size: .
d_call: .
j_call: TRBJ1-2
cdr3_aa: CASSESKAGFNYGYTF
cdr3_nt: TGCGCCAGCAGCGAGTCCAAGGCAGGCTTCAACTATGGCTACACCTTC

v_call: TRBV5-1
clone_size: .
d_call: .
j_call: TRBJ1-1
cdr3_aa: CASSLSGIKAFF
cdr3_nt: TGCGCCAGCAGCTTGTCGGGTATTAAGGCTTTCTTT

v_call: TRBV4-1
clone_size: .
d_call: .
j_call: TRBJ2-1
cdr3_aa: CASSQDLLRQGNDNEQFF
cdr3_nt: TGCGCCAGCAGCCAAGATCTACTTCGTCAGGGAAACGACAATGAGCAGTTCTTC

v_call: TRBV4-3
clone_size: .
d_call: .
j_call: TRBJ1-6
cdr3_aa: CASSQEQGMRSPLHF
cdr3_nt: TGCGCCAGCAGCCAGGAACAGGGCATGAGGTCACCCCTCCACTTT

v_call: TRBV4-1
clone_size: .
d_call: .
j_call: TRBJ2-3
cdr3_aa: CASSQDRARVADTQYF
cdr3_nt: TGCGCCAGCAGCCAAGATCGGGCCAGGGTTGCAGATACGCAGTATTTT

v_call: TRBV6-7
clone_size: .
d_call: TRBD1
j_call: TRBJ2-4
cdr3_aa: CASNCDRAGIQYF
cdr3_nt: TGTGCCAGCAATTGCGACAGGGCGGGCATTCAGTACTTC

v_call: TRBV4-1
clone_size: few
d_call: TRBD1
j_call: TRBJ1-6
cdr3_aa: CASSGRTGGFNSPLHF
cdr3_nt: TGCGCCAGCAGCGGTAGGACAGGGGGCTTTAATTCACCCCTCCACTTT

v_call: TRBV5-1
clone_size: .
d_call: TRBD1
j_call: TRBJ1-2
cdr3_aa: CASSPGTGRGYTF
cdr3_nt: TGCGCCAGCAGCCCCGGGACAGGCCGCGGCTACACCTTC

v_call: TRBV9
clone_size: .
d_call: .
j_call: TRBJ1-1
cdr3_aa: CASSVGRDATEAFF
cdr3_nt: TGTGCCAGCAGCGTAGGCAGGGATGCCACTGAAGCTTTCTTT

v_call: TRBV2
clone_size: .
d_call: .
j_call: TRBJ1-2
cdr3_aa: CASSGEGRAGGSDGYTF
cdr3_nt: TGTGCCAGCAGTGGGGAAGGGAGGGCGGGAGGTAGTGATGGCTACACCTTC

v_call: TRBV11-2
clone_size: .
d_call: .
j_call: TRBJ2-4
cdr3_aa: CASSSWGVTNIQYF
cdr3_nt: TGTGCCAGCAGCTCGTGGGGGGTTACAAACATTCAGTACTTC

v_call: TRBV7-6
clone_size: .
d_call: .
j_call: TRBJ1-2
cdr3_aa: CASSLAHPRGPDGYTF
cdr3_nt: TGTGCCAGCAGCTTAGCGCATCCCCGAGGCCCGGATGGCTACACCTTC

v_call: TRBV6-5
clone_size: .
d_call: .
j_call: TRBJ1-6
cdr3_aa: CASSYSGNAGEPLHF
cdr3_nt: TGTGCCAGCAGTTACTCAGGAAACGCGGGGGAACCCCTCCACTTT

v_call: TRBV5-1
clone_size: once
d_call: .
j_call: TRBJ2-2
cdr3_aa: CASSLISTGELFF
cdr3_nt: TGCGCCAGCAGCTTGATATCCACCGGGGAGCTGTTTTTT

v_call: TRBV2
clone_size: few
d_call: .
j_call: TRBJ1-5
cdr3_aa: CASSEQGNQPQHF
cdr3_nt: TGTGCCAGCAGTGAGCAGGGTAATCAGCCCCAGCATTTT

v_call: TRBV18
clone_size: .
d_call: TRBD2
j_call: TRBJ2-1
cdr3_aa: CASSPYLAGGDHEQFF
cdr3_nt: TGTGCCAGCTCACCATACCTAGCGGGGGGGGACCATGAGCAGTTCTTC

v_call: TRBV5-1
clone_size: .
d_call: .
j_call: TRBJ1-2
cdr3_aa: CARRVTLIIRNYGYTF
cdr3_nt: TGCGCCAGAAGAGTTACTTTAATAATTCGTAACTATGGCTACACCTTC

v_call: TRBV16
clone_size: .
d_call: .
j_call: TRBJ2-7
cdr3_aa: CASSQSGRDTPYEQYF
cdr3_nt: TGTGCCAGCAGCCAATCGGGTCGGGACACCCCCTACGAGCAGTACTTC

v_call: TRBV5-1
clone_size: .
d_call: TRBD1
j_call: TRBJ1-1
cdr3_aa: CASSYLQGQNPNTEAFF
cdr3_nt: TGCGCCAGCAGCTACCTACAGGGACAGAACCCGAACACTGAAGCTTTCTTT

v_call: TRBV7-9
clone_size: .
d_call: .
j_call: TRBJ2-3
cdr3_aa: CASSLGRYTDTQYF
cdr3_nt: TGTGCCAGCAGCTTAGGGCGGTACACAGATACGCAGTATTTT

v_call: TRBV11-2
clone_size: .
d_call: TRBD2
j_call: TRBJ2-5
cdr3_aa: CASSALTSGRIQETQYF
cdr3_nt: TGTGCCAGCAGCGCCTTGACTAGCGGGAGAATCCAAGAGACCCAGTACTTC

v_call: TRBV2
clone_size: .
d_call: TRBD1
j_call: TRBJ1-2
cdr3_aa: CASCIGQGPNYGYTF
cdr3_nt: TGTGCCAGCTGCATCGGACAGGGCCCTAACTATGGCTACACCTTC

v_call: TRBV7-9
clone_size: .
d_call: .
j_call: TRBJ1-1
cdr3_aa: CASSLAGGRDGEAFF
cdr3_nt: TGTGCCAGCAGCTTAGCGGGGGGGCGCGACGGTGAAGCTTTCTTT

v_call: TRBV19
clone_size: .
d_call: .
j_call: TRBJ2-1
cdr3_aa: CASSTGSSYNEQFF
cdr3_nt: TGTGCCAGTAGTACGGGGAGCTCCTACAATGAGCAGTTCTTC

v_call: TRBV12-5
clone_size: once
d_call: .
j_call: TRBJ2-7
cdr3_aa: CASEAATSYEQYF
cdr3_nt: TGTGCTAGTGAGGCAGCGACGTCCTACGAGCAGTACTTC

v_call: TRBV6-5
clone_size: .
d_call: .
j_call: TRBJ2-7
cdr3_aa: CASTSPGQPTYEQYF
cdr3_nt: TGTGCCAGTACTTCTCCTGGACAGCCCACCTACGAGCAGTACTTC

v_call: TRBV2
clone_size: .
d_call: TRBD1
j_call: TRBJ2-7
cdr3_aa: CASSVRMGQGYEQYF
cdr3_nt: TGTGCCAGCAGTGTTCGGATGGGACAGGGCTACGAGCAGTACTTC

v_call: TRBV28
clone_size: .
d_call: TRBD1
j_call: TRBJ2-6
cdr3_aa: CASRRTGFPSGANVLTF
cdr3_nt: TGTGCCAGCAGGCGGACAGGGTTCCCTTCTGGGGCCAACGTCCTGACTTTC

v_call: TRBV4-1
clone_size: .
d_call: TRBD1
j_call: TRBJ1-2
cdr3_aa: CASSRLPGQGVYCGYTF
cdr3_nt: TGCGCCAGCAGCCGATTGCCGGGACAGGGGGTTTACTGTGGCTACACCTTC

v_call: TRBV29-1
clone_size: .
d_call: TRBD2
j_call: TRBJ2-1
cdr3_aa: CSARKQMTSGEDNEQFF
cdr3_nt: TGCAGCGCCCGAAAGCAGATGACTAGCGGGGAAGACAATGAGCAGTTCTTC

v_call: TRBV14
clone_size: once
d_call: TRBD1
j_call: TRBJ2-7
cdr3_aa: CASSHSGTGATQNDYEQYF
cdr3_nt: TGTGCCAGCAGCCATAGCGGGACAGGGGCTACACAAAACGATTACGAGCAGTACTTC

v_call: TRBV28
clone_size: .
d_call: .
j_call: TRBJ1-1
cdr3_aa: CASSFREGGNTEAFF
cdr3_nt: TGTGCCAGCAGTTTCAGGGAAGGGGGGAACACTGAAGCTTTCTTT

v_call: TRBV6-5
clone_size: .
d_call: .
j_call: TRBJ1-2
cdr3_aa: CASSLAGAGRGGYTF
cdr3_nt: TGTGCCAGCAGTCTCGCAGGGGCCGGTAGGGGTGGCTACACCTTC

v_call: TRBV29-1
clone_size: .
d_call: .
j_call: TRBJ1-4
cdr3_aa: CSVIRATGEKLFF
cdr3_nt: TGCAGCGTGATCAGGGCCACAGGCGAAAAACTGTTTTTT

v_call: TRBV10-2
clone_size: .
d_call: .
j_call: TRBJ2-7
cdr3_aa: CASSESTRGSYEQYF
cdr3_nt: TGCGCCAGCAGTGAGAGTACACGAGGGTCCTACGAGCAGTACTTC

v_call: TRBV18
clone_size: .
d_call: .
j_call: TRBJ1-1
cdr3_aa: CASSPNRQATEAFF
cdr3_nt: TGTGCCAGCTCACCAAATAGGCAGGCAACTGAAGCTTTCTTT

v_call: TRBV2
clone_size: .
d_call: TRBD1
j_call: TRBJ2-2
cdr3_aa: CASSGRGPDTGELFF
cdr3_nt: TGTGCCAGCAGTGGCAGGGGGCCGGACACCGGGGAGCTGTTTTTT

v_call: TRBV2
clone_size: .
d_call: .
j_call: TRBJ1-1
cdr3_aa: CASCGYTNTEAFF
cdr3_nt: TGTGCCAGCTGCGGGTACACAAACACTGAAGCTTTCTTT

v_call: TRBV5-4
clone_size: few
d_call: .
j_call: TRBJ1-6
cdr3_aa: CASSLGRTAHSYNSPLHF
cdr3_nt: TGTGCCAGCAGCTTGGGGAGAACCGCACACTCCTATAATTCACCCCTCCACTTT

v_call: TRBV11-2
clone_size: .
d_call: .
j_call: TRBJ1-6
cdr3_aa: CASSLVKWADSPLHF
cdr3_nt: TGTGCCAGCAGCCTAGTCAAATGGGCAGATTCACCCCTCCACTTT

v_call: TRBV5-1
clone_size: once
d_call: TRBD1
j_call: TRBJ1-4
cdr3_aa: CASSWGRGPATNEKLFF
cdr3_nt: TGCGCCAGCAGCTGGGGCAGGGGGCCTGCAACTAATGAAAAACTGTTTTTT

v_call: TRBV2
clone_size: .
d_call: .
j_call: TRBJ1-5
cdr3_aa: CASSRPFGGVSNQPQHF
cdr3_nt: TGTGCCAGCAGTAGACCTTTTGGGGGGGTGAGCAATCAGCCCCAGCATTTT

v_call: TRBV7-9
clone_size: .
d_call: .
j_call: TRBJ1-2
cdr3_aa: CASSLRRPGGSRGYTF
cdr3_nt: TGTGCCAGCAGCTTACGCCGCCCCGGGGGAAGCAGGGGCTACACCTTC

v_call: TRBV7-6
clone_size: .
d_call: .
j_call: TRBJ2-1
cdr3_aa: CASSYRSVSGKDEQFF
cdr3_nt: TGTGCCAGCAGCTACCGCTCGGTATCCGGTAAAGATGAGCAGTTCTTC

v_call: TRBV19
clone_size: .
d_call: .
j_call: TRBJ1-5
cdr3_aa: CASTTPGSNQPQHF
cdr3_nt: TGTGCCAGTACGACCCCGGGGAGCAATCAGCCCCAGCATTTT

v_call: TRBV6-1
clone_size: .
d_call: TRBD1
j_call: TRBJ1-2
cdr3_aa: CASSKGGQGASDGYTF
cdr3_nt: TGTGCCAGCAGTAAAGGGGGGCAGGGGGCGTCGGATGGCTACACCTTC